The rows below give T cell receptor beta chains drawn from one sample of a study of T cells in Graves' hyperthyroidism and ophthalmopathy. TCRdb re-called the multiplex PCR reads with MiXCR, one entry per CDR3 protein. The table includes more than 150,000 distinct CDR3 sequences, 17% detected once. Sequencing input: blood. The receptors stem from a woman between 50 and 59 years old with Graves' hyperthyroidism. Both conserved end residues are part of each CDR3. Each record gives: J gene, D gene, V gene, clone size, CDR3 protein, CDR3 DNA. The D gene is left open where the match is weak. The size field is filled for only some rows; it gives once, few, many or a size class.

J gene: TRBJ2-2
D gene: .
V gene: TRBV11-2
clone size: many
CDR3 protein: CAAPGGGLNTGELFF
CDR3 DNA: TGTGCCGCCCCCGGAGGGGGCCTGAACACCGGGGAGCTGTTTTTT

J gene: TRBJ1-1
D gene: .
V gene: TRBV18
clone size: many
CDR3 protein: CASSPSIAVNTEAFF
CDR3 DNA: TGTGCCAGCTCACCATCGATAGCGGTGAACACTGAAGCTTTCTTT

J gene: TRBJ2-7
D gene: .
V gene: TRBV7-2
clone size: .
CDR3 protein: CASSSAVNYEQYF
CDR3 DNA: TGTGCCAGCAGCTCCGCCGTGAACTACGAGCAGTACTTC

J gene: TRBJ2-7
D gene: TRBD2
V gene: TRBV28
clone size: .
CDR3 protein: CASLAGVGEQYF
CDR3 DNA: TGTGCCAGCCTGGCGGGAGTGGGCGAGCAGTACTTC

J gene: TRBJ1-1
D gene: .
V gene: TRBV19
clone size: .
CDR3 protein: CASSIDLRRWNTEAFF
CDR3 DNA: TGTGCCAGTAGTATAGATCTACGCCGGTGGAACACTGAAGCTTTCTTT

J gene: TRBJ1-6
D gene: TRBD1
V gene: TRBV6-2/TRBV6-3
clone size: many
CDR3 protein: CASSYPLTGYNSPLHF
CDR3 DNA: TGTGCCAGCAGTTACCCACTGACAGGGTATAATTCACCCCTCCACTTT

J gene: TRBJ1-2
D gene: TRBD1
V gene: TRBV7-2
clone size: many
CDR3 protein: CASSLTGATYGYTF
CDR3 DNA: TGTGCCAGCAGCTTAACAGGGGCCACCTATGGCTACACCTTC

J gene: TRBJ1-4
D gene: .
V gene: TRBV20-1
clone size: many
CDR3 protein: CSARSNSEKLFF
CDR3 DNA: TGCAGTGCTAGATCGAACAGTGAAAAACTGTTTTTT

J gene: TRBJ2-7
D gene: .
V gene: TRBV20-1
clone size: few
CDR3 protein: CSALTTSTTEQYF
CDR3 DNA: TGCAGTGCCCTGACAACTTCAACCACCGAGCAGTACTTC

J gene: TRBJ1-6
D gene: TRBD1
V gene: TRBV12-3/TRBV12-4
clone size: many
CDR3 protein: CASSPRTGFSPLHF
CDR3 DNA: TGTGCCAGCAGTCCCCGGACAGGGTTTTCACCCCTCCACTTT

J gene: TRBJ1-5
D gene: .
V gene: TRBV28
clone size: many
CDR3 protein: CASSWPDSSNQPQHF
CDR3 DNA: TGTGCCAGCAGCTGGCCGGATAGTAGCAATCAGCCCCAGCATTTT

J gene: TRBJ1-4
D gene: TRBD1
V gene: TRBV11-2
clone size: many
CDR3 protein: CASSPGGAGEKLFF
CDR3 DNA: TGTGCCAGCAGCCCAGGGGGCGCGGGTGAAAAACTGTTTTTT

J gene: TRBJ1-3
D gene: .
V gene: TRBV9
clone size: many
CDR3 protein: CASSLSPSGNTIYF
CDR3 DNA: TGTGCCAGCAGCCTAAGTCCCTCTGGAAACACCATATATTTT

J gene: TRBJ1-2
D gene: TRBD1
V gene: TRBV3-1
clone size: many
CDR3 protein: CASSQNSGTGYGYTF
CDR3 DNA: TGTGCCAGCAGCCAAAACTCCGGGACAGGCTATGGCTACACCTTC

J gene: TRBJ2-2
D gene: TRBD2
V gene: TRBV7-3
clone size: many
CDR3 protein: CVSSQAGAPTGELFF
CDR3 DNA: TGTGTCAGCAGCCAAGCGGGGGCCCCCACCGGGGAGCTGTTTTTT

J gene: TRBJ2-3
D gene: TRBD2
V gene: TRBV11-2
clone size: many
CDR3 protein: CASSSPSVSGGHTDTQYF
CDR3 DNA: TGTGCCAGCAGCTCGCCTTCCGTTAGCGGGGGTCACACAGATACGCAGTATTTT

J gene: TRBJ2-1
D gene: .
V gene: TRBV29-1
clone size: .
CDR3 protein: CSATTGYNEQFF
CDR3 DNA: TGCAGCGCCACAACAGGGTACAATGAGCAGTTCTTC

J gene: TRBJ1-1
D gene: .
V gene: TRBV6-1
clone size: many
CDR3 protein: CASSPLVSGDAEAFF
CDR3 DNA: TGTGCCAGCAGCCCCCTCGTGTCCGGGGACGCTGAAGCTTTCTTT

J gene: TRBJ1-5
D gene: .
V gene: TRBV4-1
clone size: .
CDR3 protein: CASSQDWGGDNQPQHF
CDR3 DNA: TGCGCCAGCAGCCAAGATTGGGGGGGGGACAATCAGCCCCAGCATTTT

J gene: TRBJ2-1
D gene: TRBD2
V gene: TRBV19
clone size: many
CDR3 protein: CASSITSASYNEQFF
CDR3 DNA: TGTGCCAGTAGTATTACTAGCGCCTCCTACAATGAGCAGTTCTTC

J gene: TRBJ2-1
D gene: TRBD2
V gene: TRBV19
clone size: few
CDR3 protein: CASSMRRGGLNEQFF
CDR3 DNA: TGTGCCAGTAGTATGCGGCGGGGGGGCCTCAATGAGCAGTTCTTC

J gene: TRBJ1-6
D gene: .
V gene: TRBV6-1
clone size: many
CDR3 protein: CASSRSWASSYNSPLHF
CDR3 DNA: TGTGCCAGCAGTCGATCGTGGGCGAGCTCCTATAATTCACCCCTCCACTTT

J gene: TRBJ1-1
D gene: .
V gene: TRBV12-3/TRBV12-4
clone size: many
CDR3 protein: CASTSIGGTEAFF
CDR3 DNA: TGTGCCAGCACATCTATAGGGGGAACTGAAGCTTTCTTT

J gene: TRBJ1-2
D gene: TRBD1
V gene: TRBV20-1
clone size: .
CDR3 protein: CSAFSNRGDYGYTF
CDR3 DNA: TGCAGTGCATTCTCAAACAGGGGTGACTATGGCTACACCTTC

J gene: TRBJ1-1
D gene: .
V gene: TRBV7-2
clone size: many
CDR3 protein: CASSLLSPSERVTEAFF
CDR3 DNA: TGTGCCAGCAGCCTCCTAAGTCCGTCGGAGAGAGTCACTGAAGCTTTCTTT